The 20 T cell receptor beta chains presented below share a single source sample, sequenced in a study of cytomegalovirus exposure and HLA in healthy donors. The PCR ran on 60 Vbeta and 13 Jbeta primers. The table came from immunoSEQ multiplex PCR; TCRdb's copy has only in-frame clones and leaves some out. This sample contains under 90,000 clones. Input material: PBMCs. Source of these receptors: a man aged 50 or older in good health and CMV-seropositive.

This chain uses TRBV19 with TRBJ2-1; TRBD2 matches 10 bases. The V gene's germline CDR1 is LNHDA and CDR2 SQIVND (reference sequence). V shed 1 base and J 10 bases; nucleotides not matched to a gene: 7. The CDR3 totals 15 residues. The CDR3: CASSIGSGGDVEQFF. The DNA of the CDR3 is TGTGCCAGTAGTATAGGGAGCGGGGGGGATGTGGAGCAGTTCTTC.

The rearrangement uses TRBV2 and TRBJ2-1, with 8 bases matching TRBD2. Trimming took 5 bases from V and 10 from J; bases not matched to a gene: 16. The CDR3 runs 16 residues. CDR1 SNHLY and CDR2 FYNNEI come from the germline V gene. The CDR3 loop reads CASSPWRGLGGGEQFF. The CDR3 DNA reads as TGTGCCAGCAGTCCATGGAGGGGACTAGGGGGAGGGGAGCAGTTCTTC.

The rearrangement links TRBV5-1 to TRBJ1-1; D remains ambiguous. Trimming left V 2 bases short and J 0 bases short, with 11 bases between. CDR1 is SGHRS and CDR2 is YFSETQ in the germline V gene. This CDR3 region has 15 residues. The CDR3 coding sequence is TGCGCCAGCAGCTTCGGGTACGGCTTGAACACTGAAGCTTTCTTT. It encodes CASSFGYGLNTEAFF.

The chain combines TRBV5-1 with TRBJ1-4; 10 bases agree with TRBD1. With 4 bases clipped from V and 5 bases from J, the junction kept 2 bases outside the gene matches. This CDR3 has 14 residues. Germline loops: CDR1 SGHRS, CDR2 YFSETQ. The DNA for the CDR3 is TGCGCCAGCAGCAAGGGACAGGGGAATGAAAAACTGTTTTTT. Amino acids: CASSKGQGNEKLFF.

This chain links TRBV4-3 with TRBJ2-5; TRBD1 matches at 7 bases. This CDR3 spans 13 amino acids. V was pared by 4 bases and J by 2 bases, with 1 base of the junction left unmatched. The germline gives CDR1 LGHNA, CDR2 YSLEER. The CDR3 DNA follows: TGCGCCAGCAGCCGGGACAGACAAGAGACCCAGTACTTC. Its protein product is CASSRDRQETQYF.

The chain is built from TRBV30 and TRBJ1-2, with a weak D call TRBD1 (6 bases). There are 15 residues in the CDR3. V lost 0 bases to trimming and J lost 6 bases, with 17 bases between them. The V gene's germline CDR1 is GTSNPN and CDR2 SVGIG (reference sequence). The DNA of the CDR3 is TGTGCCTGGAGTGTACAGGGCATCTTCGTCCATGGCTACACCTTC. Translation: CAWSVQGIFVHGYTF.

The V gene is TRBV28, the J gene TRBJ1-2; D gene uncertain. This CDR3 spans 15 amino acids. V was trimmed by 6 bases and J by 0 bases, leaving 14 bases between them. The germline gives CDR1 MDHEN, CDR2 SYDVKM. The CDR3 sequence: CASSPGVASNYGYTF. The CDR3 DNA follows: TGTGCCAGCAGCCCGGGTGTGGCTTCTAACTATGGCTACACCTTC.

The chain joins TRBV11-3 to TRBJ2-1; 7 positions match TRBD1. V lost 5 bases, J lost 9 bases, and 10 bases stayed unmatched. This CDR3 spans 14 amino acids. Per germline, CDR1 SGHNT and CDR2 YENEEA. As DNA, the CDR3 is TGTGCCAGCAGCCAGAGGGGGCCAGGTAGTGAGCAGTTCTTC. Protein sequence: CASSQRGPGSEQFF. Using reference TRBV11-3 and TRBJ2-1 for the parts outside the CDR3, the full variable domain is EAGVVQSPRYKIIEKKQPVAFWCNPISGHNTLYWYLQNLGQGPELLIRYENEEAVDDSQLPKDRFSAERLKGVDSTLKIQPAELGDSAVYLCASSQRGPGSEQFFGPGTRLTVL.

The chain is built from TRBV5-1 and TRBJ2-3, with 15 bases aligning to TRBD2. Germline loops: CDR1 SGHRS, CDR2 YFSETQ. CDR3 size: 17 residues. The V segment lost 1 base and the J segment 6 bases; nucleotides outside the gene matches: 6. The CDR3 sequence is CASSLRTSGRAADTQYF. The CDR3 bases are TGCGCCAGCAGCTTGAGGACTAGCGGGAGGGCCGCGGATACGCAGTATTTT.

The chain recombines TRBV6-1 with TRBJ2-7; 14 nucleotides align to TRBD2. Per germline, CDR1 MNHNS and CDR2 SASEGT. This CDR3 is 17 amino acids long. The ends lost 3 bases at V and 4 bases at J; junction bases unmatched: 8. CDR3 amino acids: CASSDGGWTSGRYEQYV. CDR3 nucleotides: TGTGCCAGCAGTGATGGGGGTTGGACTAGCGGGAGGTACGAGCAGTACGTC.

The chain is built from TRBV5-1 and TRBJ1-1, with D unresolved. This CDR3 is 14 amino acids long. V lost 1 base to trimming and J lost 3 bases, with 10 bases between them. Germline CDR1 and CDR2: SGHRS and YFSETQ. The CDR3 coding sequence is TGCGCCAGCAGCTTGCGGCCCCAGGACACTGAAGCTTTCTTT. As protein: CASSLRPQDTEAFF.

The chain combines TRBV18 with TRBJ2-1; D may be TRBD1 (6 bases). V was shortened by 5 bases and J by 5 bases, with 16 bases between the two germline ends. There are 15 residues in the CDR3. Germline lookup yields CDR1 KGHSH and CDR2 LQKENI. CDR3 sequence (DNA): TGTGCCAGCTCAGGGCAGGGGACCCCTAACAATGAGCAGTTCTTC. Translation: CASSGQGTPNNEQFF.

The CDR3 DNA follows: TGTGCCAGCAGCTTACCACTAGGGGGGGACAATGAGCAGTTCTTC. Protein: CASSLPLGGDNEQFF. The chain employs TRBV7-2 and TRBJ2-1; a possible D gene is TRBD2 (7 bases). The V and J ends lost 2 bases and 5 bases respectively, with 13 bases between them. Germline V CDR1 and CDR2: SGHTA, FQGNSA. The CDR3 has 15 amino acids.

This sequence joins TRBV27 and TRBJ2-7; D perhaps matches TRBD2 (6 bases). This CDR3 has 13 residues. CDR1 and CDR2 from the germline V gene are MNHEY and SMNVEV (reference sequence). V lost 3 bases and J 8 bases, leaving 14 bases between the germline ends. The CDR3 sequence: CASSFSGTGQQYV. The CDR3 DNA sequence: TGTGCCAGCAGTTTCTCCGGGACTGGCCAGCAGTACGTC.

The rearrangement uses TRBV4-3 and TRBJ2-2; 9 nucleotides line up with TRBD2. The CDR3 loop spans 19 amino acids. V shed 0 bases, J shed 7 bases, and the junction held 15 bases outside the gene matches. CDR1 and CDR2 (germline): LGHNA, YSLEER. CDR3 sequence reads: CASSQEGRVVAGVIGELFF. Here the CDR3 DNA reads TGCGCCAGCAGCCAAGAAGGCAGGGTGGTAGCGGGAGTTATCGGGGAGCTGTTTTTT.

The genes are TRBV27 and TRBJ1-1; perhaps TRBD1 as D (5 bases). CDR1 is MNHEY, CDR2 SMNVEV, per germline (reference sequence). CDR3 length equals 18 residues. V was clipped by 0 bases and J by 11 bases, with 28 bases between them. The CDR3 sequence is CASSLSRKLGLWELRAFF. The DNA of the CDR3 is TGTGCCAGCAGTTTATCGAGGAAGCTGGGACTTTGGGAACTACGGGCTTTCTTT.

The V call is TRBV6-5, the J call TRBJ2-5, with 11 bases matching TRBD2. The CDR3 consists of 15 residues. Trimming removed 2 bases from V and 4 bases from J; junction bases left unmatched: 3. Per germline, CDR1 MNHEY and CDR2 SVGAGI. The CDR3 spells CASSYEGLAGETQYF. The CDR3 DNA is TGTGCCAGCAGTTACGAAGGACTAGCGGGAGAGACCCAGTACTTC.

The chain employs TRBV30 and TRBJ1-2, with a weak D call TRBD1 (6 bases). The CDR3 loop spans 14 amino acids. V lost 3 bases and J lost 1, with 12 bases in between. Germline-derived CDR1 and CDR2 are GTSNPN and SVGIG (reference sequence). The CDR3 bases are TGTGCCTGGAGCGCCGACAGGAATAACTATGGCTACACCTTC. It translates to CAWSADRNNYGYTF.

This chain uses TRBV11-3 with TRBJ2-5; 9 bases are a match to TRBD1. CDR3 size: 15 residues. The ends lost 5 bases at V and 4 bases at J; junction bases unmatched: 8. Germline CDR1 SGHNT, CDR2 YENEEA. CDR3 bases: TGTGCCAGCAGCCACCTGGACAGGGGACGAGAGACCCAGTACTTC. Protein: CASSHLDRGRETQYF. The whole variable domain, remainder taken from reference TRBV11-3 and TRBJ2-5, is EAGVVQSPRYKIIEKKQPVAFWCNPISGHNTLYWYLQNLGQGPELLIRYENEEAVDDSQLPKDRFSAERLKGVDSTLKIQPAELGDSAVYLCASSHLDRGRETQYFGPGTRLLVL.

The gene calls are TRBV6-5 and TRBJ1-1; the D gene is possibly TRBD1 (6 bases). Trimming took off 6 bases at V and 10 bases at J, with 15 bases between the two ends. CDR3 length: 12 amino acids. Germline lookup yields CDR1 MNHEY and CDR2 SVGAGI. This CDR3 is CASSRNRDGAFF. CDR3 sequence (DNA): TGTGCCAGCAGCCGGAACAGGGACGGAGCTTTCTTT.